This TCR beta chain was recorded in a study of blood T cell repertoires in COVID-19. Study-wide context: COVID-19 samples collected from the United States, Italy and Spain covered acute and convalescent phases. T cells, B-cell-depleted T cells, or PBMCs provided the cDNA or gDNA that served as material.

The ends lost 5 bases at V and 4 bases at J; junction bases unmatched: 9. The CDR3 spans 17 residues. The V gene's germline CDR1 is MNHEY and CDR2 SMNVEV (reference sequence). Study processing details: Reference gene primer amplification gave nucleated cell count estimates. Method: immunoSEQ multiplex PCR; TCRdb's copy keeps in-frame clones and lacks some. V, J and clone size derive from that table, while D and trimming were established from the DNA sequence. The table shows some 530,000 clones, with approximately 85% occurring only once. The chain joins TRBV27 to TRBJ2-6; the match to TRBD1 covers 9 bases. The specimen was peripheral blood. This TCR was sampled from a human donor in a cohort sampled during active COVID-19. The CDR3 nucleotides are TGTGCCAGCAGTGCGTTACAGGGGGCGGGGGGGGCCAACGTCCTGACTTTC. It encodes CASSALQGAGGANVLTF.